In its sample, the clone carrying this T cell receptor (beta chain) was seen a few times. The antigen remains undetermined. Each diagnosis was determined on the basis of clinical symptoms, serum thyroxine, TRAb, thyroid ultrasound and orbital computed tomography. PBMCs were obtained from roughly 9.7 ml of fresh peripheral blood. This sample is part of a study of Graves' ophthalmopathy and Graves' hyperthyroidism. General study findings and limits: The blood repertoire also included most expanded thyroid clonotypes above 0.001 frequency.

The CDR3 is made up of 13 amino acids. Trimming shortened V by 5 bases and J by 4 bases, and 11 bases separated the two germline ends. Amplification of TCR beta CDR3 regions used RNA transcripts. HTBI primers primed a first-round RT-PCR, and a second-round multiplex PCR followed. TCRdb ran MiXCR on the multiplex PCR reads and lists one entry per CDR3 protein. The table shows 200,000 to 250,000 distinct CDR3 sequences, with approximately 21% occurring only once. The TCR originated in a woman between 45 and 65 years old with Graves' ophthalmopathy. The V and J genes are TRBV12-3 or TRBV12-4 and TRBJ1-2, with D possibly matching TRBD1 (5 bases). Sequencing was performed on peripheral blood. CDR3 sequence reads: CASSPDSPYGYTF. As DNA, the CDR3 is TGTGCCAGCAGTCCCGACAGCCCCTATGGCTACACCTTC.